Below, 20 T cell receptor beta chains from the same sample are listed, as sequenced in a study of tumor-infiltrating lymphocytes in primary liver carcinoma. Total RNA and DNA came together from approximately 20-30 mg of bulk tissue without cell sorting. Making TCR beta cDNA involved approximately 510 ng total RNA and a constant-region primer. The TCR beta library was amplified through three nested multiplex PCR rounds in a modified ARM-PCR procedure. TRBV1-TRBV30 forward primers paired with a C-beta reverse primer were used in the first two PCR rounds, which ran 9 to 10 cycles each. TCRdb re-analysed the multiplex PCR reads in MiXCR, keeping a single row per CDR3 protein. The sample shows more than 50,000 distinct CDR3 sequences, about 73% of them seen only once. Sequenced: liver tumor tissue from sampling region 2. Sample subset: tumor region T2, inferior pole. These receptors all come from a man aged 35-49 years with primary liver carcinoma and hepatitis B virus infection.

This clonotype was seen more than once but under ten times. Possible read error: a much larger clone is one base away. The J gene is TRBJ2-2, the V gene TRBV5-5; unclear D gene. CDR3 length: 13 residues. From germline, CDR1 is SGHKS and CDR2 YYEKEE (reference sequence). V shed 6 bases and J shed 5 bases, with 11 bases lying between them. CDR3 sequence: CASTTVATGELFF. The CDR3 nucleotides read TGTGCCAGCACCACCGTGGCAACCGGGGAGCTGTTTTTT.

Notes on this clonotype: The junction shows a germline mismatch at one end, possibly a read error. The V gene is TRBV11-2, the J gene TRBJ2-1; no clear D gene. The CDR3 covers 13 residues. Germline values: CDR1 SGHAT, CDR2 FQNNGV. The CDR3 spells CAGSLNDAYKQFF. CDR3 nucleotides: TGTGCCGGCAGCTTAAATGATGCCTATAAACAGTTCTTC.

This clonotype was counted many times. The V and J genes are TRBV6-5 and TRBJ2-1; 9 bases agree with TRBD2. Germline CDR1 MNHEY, CDR2 SVGAGI. The CDR3 extends over 14 amino acids. The V gene end was trimmed by 2 bases and the J gene end by 10 bases; junction bases not matched to a gene: 6. The chain's CDR3 is CASSYTGTSREQFF. The CDR3 DNA reads TGTGCCAGCAGTTACACCGGGACTAGCAGGGAGCAGTTCTTC.

This clonotype appeared once. The chain links TRBV6-1 to TRBJ2-7; tentatively, D is TRBD2 (5 bases). Per the germline V gene, CDR1 is MNHNS and CDR2 is SASEGT. The CDR3 has 12 amino acids. The V gene lost 6 bases and the J gene lost 9 bases, with 15 bases spanning the gap. The CDR3 loop reads CASRESRAGQYF. The CDR3 DNA follows: TGTGCCAGCAGAGAATCTCGGGCGGGGCAGTACTTC.

Turning to this clonotype: In this CDR3 the conserved last residue, phenylalanine or tryptophan, is missing, so a read error is likely. The gene calls are TRBV7-8 and TRBJ1-6; a possible D gene is TRBD1 (6 bases). The CDR3 totals 16 residues. V was shortened by 1 base and J by 7 bases, with 14 bases between the two germline ends. Per the germline V gene, CDR1 is SGHVS and CDR2 is FQNEAQ. CDR3 nucleotide sequence: TGTGCCAGCAGCTTAGGTCGACAGGAGAACAATTCACCCCTCCACCTT. Its protein is CASSLGRQENNSPLHL.

With respect to this clonotype: The junction departs from germline at one end; a sequencing error may be responsible. CDR3 nucleotides: TGTGCCATCAGTGCAGGGACAGTCCTTAACTATGGCTACAACTTC. It encodes CAISAGTVLNYGYNF. This sequence joins TRBV10-3 and TRBJ1-2; 7 nucleotides align to TRBD1. The CDR3 totals 15 residues. Per the germline V gene, CDR1 is ENHRY and CDR2 is SYGVKD.

Remarks on this clonotype: A clone one base away is much larger, so this may be a read error. The CDR3 carries no conserved terminal phenylalanine or tryptophan, so it likely arises from a read error. The rearrangement uses TRBV7-9 and TRBJ1-5; a weak D match, TRBD1 (5 bases). The germline CDR1 and CDR2 sequences are SEHNR and FQNEAQ (reference sequence). V lost 2 bases to trimming and J lost 7 bases, with 15 bases between them. The CDR3 is 15 residues long. CDR3 sequence: CASSLFGASGQPQHI. CDR3 DNA: TGTGCCAGCAGCTTATTTGGGGCTTCGGGGCAGCCCCAGCATATT.

A single count supports this clonotype. A junction boundary mismatches the germline segment, possibly from a read error. The chain has TRBV4-1 and TRBJ1-5, with a tentative D call TRBD1 (6 bases). Germline-derived CDR1 and CDR2 are MGHRA and YSYEKL. This CDR3 comprises 15 residues. DNA for the CDR3: TGCGCCAGCATTCCAGGGGAGGTTGGTTTTCAGACCCAGCATTTT. As protein: CASIPGEVGFQTQHF.

The chain is built from TRBV10-3 and TRBJ2-3; possibly TRBD1 or TRBD2 for D (5 bases each). With 2 bases removed from V and 15 bases from J, the gap between germline ends came to 21 bases. Germline assignment: CDR1 ENHRY and CDR2 SYGVKD. CDR3 length equals 14 residues. The CDR3 DNA reads TGTGCCATCAGTGAGGATAGCGTGGGGGATATGCAATATTTT. Protein product: CAISEDSVGDMQYF.

A word on this clonotype: One junction end disagrees with the germline gene, perhaps due to a read error. The rearrangement joins TRBV5-4 to TRBJ2-7, with no clear D. The CDR3 extends over 15 amino acids. Germline V gene lookup returns CDR1 SGHNT and CDR2 YYREEE (reference sequence). CDR3 nucleotides: TGTGCCAGCAGCTGGGGTAGATTAGTCGGCGACGAACAGTACTTC. Protein product: CASSWGRLVGDEQYF.

This clonotype has a count of ten or more. This chain joins TRBV28 and TRBJ2-1; D is possibly TRBD1 or TRBD2 (7 bases each). This CDR3 region has 13 residues. Trimming stripped 4 bases from V and 12 bases from J, with 16 bases between. In germline, CDR1 is MDHEN, CDR2 SYDVKM. CDR3 residues: CASSYRQGGGQFF. The CDR3 bases are TGTGCCAGCAGTTATCGACAGGGCGGGGGGCAGTTCTTC.

This clonotype was detected ten times or more. This chain uses TRBV12-3 or TRBV12-4 with TRBJ2-7; unclear D gene. V was shortened by 7 bases and J by 0 bases, with 10 bases between the two germline ends. The CDR3 extends over 13 amino acids. The CDR3 region has the DNA TGTGCCAGCATAGGAGCGAGCTCCTACGAGCAGTACTTC. It specifies CASIGASSYEQYF.

In this sample, this clonotype turned up once. At one of its ends the junction is not consistent with the germline gene, which may arise from a read error. The V gene is TRBV7-9, the J gene TRBJ2-5; TRBD1 is a possible D gene (5 bases). The germline gives CDR1 SEHNR, CDR2 FQNEAQ (reference sequence). CDR3 length equals 16 residues. CDR3 protein: CVSSLGMAGSLETQYF. The DNA of the CDR3 is TGTGTCAGCAGTTTAGGAATGGCAGGGTCGCTGGAGACCCAGTACTTC.

For this clonotype: Its ends do not fully match the called genes, so a read error is possible. The J gene is TRBJ2-2, the V gene TRBV4-1; maybe TRBD2 (5 bases). CDR3 length: 14 amino acids. Germline V gene lookup returns CDR1 MGHRA and CDR2 YSYEKL. The CDR3 nucleotides read TGTGCCAGCGCCCAAAACGGGAACACCGTGGAGCTGTTTTTT. Protein product: CASAQNGNTVELFF.

Turning to this clonotype: This could be a read error, since a much larger clone is one nucleotide away. J is TRBJ2-7 and V is TRBV28; perhaps TRBD2 as D (6 bases). Looked up from germline, CDR1 is MDHEN and CDR2 is SYDVKM. The CDR3 runs 13 residues. CDR3 coding DNA: TGTGCGGGTTCTAGCGACGTAAGCGACGAGCAGTACTTC. This encodes CAGSSDVSDEQYF.

The rearrangement joins TRBV4-1 to TRBJ2-1; 9 bases align to TRBD2. J lost 10 bases, V lost 4 bases, and 8 bases had no gene match. Per germline, CDR1 MGHRA and CDR2 YSYEKL. The CDR3 has 14 residues. The CDR3 sequence: CASSLAGGCKEQFF. DNA for the CDR3: TGCGCCAGCAGCCTGGCGGGAGGGTGCAAAGAGCAGTTCTTC.

The sample holds one count of this clonotype. One end of the junction varies from germline; a read error may be responsible. CDR3 sequence: CASNLWSAGKLFF. In DNA form, the CDR3 reads TGTGCCAGCAACTTATGGAGCGCAGGAAAACTGTTTTTT. The genes are TRBV13 and TRBJ1-4; D not resolved. The CDR3 loop spans 13 amino acids. CDR1 is PRHDT and CDR2 is FYEKMQ in the germline V gene (reference sequence).

Note on this clonotype: The CDR3 ends on some other residue instead of the conserved phenylalanine or tryptophan, so this is likely a read error. The chain combines TRBV11-2 with TRBJ1-6; D gene unclear. This CDR3 is 11 amino acids long. The germline gives CDR1 SGHAT, CDR2 FQNNGV. With 3 bases removed from V and 10 bases from J, the gap between germline ends came to 4 bases. The DNA of the CDR3 is TGTGCCAGCAGCTTGGGATCACCCCTCCACTCT. This sequence encodes CASSLGSPLHS.

In the case of this clonotype: The junction differs from germline at one of its ends, possibly a read error. The V gene is TRBV6-5, the J gene TRBJ2-6, with 7 bases matching TRBD1. This CDR3 has 16 residues. Germline V gives CDR1 MNHEY, CDR2 SVGAGI. For the CDR3, the DNA is TGTACCAGTAGGGCAGGGGACAGATCCGGGGCAAACGTCCTGACTTTC. Its translation is CTSRAGDRSGANVLTF.

This clonotype was found once. As the CDR3 is not closed by the conserved phenylalanine or tryptophan, this likely results from a read error. This sequence joins TRBV7-8 and TRBJ2-1; TRBD2 might be the D (5 bases). CDR3 length equals 15 residues. The germline V gene has CDR1 SGHVS and CDR2 FQNEAQ. CDR3 protein: CASRPASGSYNEQFS. For the CDR3, the DNA is TGTGCTAGCAGACCGGCAAGCGGTTCCTACAATGAGCAGTTCTCC.